The T cell receptor (beta chain) described here comes from a study of technical replicates of blood from a handful of donors. Per germline, CDR1 MDHEN and CDR2 SYDVKM. J was trimmed by 3 bases and V by 4 bases; bases with no gene match: 3. This CDR3 spans 14 amino acids. Libraries were prepared by immunoSEQ multiplex PCR; TCRdb keeps only in-frame clonotypes and omits some of them. The sample yields more than 65,000 clones, about 97% seen once. The J gene is TRBJ1-1, the V gene TRBV28; 9 nucleotides line up with TRBD1. The source material was T cells isolated from PBMCs. This clonotype was sampled from a human donor in good health. Here the CDR3 reads CASSSQGADTEAFF. CDR3 coding DNA: TGTGCCAGCAGTTCACAGGGGGCTGACACTGAAGCTTTCTTT.